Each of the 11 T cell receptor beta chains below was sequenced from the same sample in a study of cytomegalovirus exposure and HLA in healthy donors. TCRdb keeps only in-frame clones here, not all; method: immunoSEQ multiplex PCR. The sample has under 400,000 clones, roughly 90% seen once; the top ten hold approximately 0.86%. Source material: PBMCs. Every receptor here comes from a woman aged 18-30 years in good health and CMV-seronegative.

Here the CDR3 reads CASSLSVTGGNEQFF. CDR3 nucleotides: TGTGCCAGCAGTTTATCGGTGACAGGGGGCAATGAGCAGTTCTTC. V usage is TRBV27 and J usage is TRBJ2-1, with TRBD1 matching over 9 bases. J gave up 6 bases and V 0 bases, and 3 bases lay outside the gene matches. From germline, CDR1 is MNHEY and CDR2 SMNVEV (reference sequence). CDR3 length: 15 residues.

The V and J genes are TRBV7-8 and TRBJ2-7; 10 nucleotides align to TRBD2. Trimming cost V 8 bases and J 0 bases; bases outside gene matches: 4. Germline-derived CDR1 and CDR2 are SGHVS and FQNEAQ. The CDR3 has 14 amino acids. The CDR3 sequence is CASSGTSDSYEQYF. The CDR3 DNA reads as TGTGCCAGCTCCGGGACTAGCGACTCCTACGAGCAGTACTTC.

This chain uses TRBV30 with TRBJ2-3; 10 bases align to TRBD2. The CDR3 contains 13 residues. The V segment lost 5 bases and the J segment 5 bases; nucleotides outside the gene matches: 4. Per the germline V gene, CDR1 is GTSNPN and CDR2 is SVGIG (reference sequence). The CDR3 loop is CAWASGSGDTQYF. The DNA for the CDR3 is TGTGCCTGGGCTAGCGGGAGTGGAGATACGCAGTATTTT.

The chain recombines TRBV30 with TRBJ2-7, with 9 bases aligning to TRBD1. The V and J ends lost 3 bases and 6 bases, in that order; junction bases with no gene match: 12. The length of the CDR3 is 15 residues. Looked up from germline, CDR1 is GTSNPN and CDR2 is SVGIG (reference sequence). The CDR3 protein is CAWRTGGGFTGEQYF. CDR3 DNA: TGTGCCTGGAGAACAGGGGGCGGTTTCACCGGCGAGCAGTACTTC.

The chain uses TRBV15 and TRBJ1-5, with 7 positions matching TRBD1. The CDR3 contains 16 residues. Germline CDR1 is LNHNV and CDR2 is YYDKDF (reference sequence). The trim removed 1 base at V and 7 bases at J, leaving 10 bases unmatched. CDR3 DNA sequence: TGTGCCACCAGCAGAGTTGTGACAGGGCAAGGCCAGCCCCAGCATTTT. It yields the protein CATSRVVTGQGQPQHF.

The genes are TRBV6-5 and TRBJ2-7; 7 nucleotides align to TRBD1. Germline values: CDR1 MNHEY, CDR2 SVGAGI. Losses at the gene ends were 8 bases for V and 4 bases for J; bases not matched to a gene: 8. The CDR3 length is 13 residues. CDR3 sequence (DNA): TGTGCCAGCGCCAATACAGGGGTTTACGAGCAGTACTTC. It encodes CASANTGVYEQYF.

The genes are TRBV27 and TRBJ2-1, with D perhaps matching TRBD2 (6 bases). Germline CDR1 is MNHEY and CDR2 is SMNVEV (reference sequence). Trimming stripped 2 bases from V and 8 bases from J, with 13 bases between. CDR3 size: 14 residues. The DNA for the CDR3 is TGTGCCAGCAGTTTACGGGCGGGAATGGATGAGCAGTTCTTC. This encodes CASSLRAGMDEQFF.

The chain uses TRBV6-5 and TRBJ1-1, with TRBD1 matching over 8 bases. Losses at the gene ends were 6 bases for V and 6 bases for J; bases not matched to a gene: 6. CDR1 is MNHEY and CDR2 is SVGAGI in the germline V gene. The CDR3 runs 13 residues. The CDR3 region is CASRGQVFAEAFF. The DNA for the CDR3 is TGTGCCAGCAGGGGACAGGTTTTCGCTGAAGCTTTCTTT.

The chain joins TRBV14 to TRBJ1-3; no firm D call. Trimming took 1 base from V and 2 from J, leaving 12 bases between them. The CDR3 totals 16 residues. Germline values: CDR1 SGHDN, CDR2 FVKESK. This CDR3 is CASSQVQELPGNTIYF. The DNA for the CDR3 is TGTGCCAGCAGCCAAGTTCAGGAACTTCCTGGAAACACCATATATTTT.

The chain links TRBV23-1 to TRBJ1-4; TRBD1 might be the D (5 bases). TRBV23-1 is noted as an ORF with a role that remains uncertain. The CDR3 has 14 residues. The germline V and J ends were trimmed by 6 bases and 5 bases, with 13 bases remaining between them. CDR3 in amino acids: CASRTRQLNEKLFF. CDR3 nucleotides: TGCGCCAGCAGGACTAGACAGTTAAATGAAAAACTGTTTTTT.

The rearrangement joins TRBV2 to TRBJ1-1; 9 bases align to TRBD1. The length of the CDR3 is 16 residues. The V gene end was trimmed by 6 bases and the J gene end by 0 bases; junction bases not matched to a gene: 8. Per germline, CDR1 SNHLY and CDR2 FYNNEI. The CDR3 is CASSRTGGPMNTEAFF. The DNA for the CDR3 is TGTGCCAGCAGCCGAACAGGGGGCCCCATGAACACTGAAGCTTTCTTT.